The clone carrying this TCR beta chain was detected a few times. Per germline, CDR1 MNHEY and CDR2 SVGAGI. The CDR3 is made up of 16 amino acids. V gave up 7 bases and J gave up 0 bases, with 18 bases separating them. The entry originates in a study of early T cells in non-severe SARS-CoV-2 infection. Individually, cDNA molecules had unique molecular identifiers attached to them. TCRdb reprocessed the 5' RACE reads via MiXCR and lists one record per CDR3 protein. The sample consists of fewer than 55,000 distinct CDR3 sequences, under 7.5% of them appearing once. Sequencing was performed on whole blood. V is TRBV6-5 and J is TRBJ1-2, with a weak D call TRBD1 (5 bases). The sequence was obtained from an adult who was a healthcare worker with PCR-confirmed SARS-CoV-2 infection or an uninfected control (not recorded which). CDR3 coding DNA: TGTGCCAGCACCGAATCCCGGGGGGTAACTAACTATGGCTACACCTTC. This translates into CASTESRGVTNYGYTF.